This T cell receptor (beta chain) was captured by sequencing in a study of blood T cell repertoires in COVID-19. Study-wide context: From T cells, B-cell-depleted T cells, or PBMCs came the material, which was cDNA or gDNA.

From germline, CDR1 is SGHDT and CDR2 YYEEEE. The CDR3 is 12 residues long. The V and J ends lost 4 bases and 8 bases, in that order; junction bases with no gene match: 5. TCRdb keeps only in-frame clones here, not all; method: immunoSEQ multiplex PCR. This table holds 30,000 to 40,000 clones, 85% found once. The specimen sequenced was peripheral blood. The receptor was isolated from a human donor in a cohort sampled during active COVID-19. The rearrangement uses TRBV5-6 and TRBJ2-7; TRBD2 matches at 8 bases. The CDR3 region has the DNA TGTGCCAGCAGCCGGGGGGGACATCAGCAGTACTTC. This codes for CASSRGGHQQYF.